Shown below are 14 T cell receptor beta chains from a single sample sequenced in a study of shared clonotypes between healthy human individuals. Positively selected for CCR7, the CD45RO-negative cells used as naive CD8 cells excluded terminally differentiated effector memory CD45RA+ cells. Sequencing used immunoSEQ multiplex PCR; TCRdb keeps in-frame clones, though not all of them. The profile covers 1.5 million to 2.5 million clones, with 85% to 95% appearing a single time and more than 0.9% taken by the ten largest. Sequenced: naive CD8+ T cells sorted from blood. The receptors were gathered from a man between 18 and 29 years old in good health.

This chain connects TRBV9 to TRBJ1-1; D call uncertain. The CDR3 loop spans 14 amino acids. V was clipped by 0 bases and J by 1 base, with 7 bases between them. Germline lookup yields CDR1 SGDLS and CDR2 YYNGEE. The CDR3 nucleotides read TGTGCCAGCAGCGTAGCTACGGGGAACACTGAAGCTTTCTTT. Amino acids: CASSVATGNTEAFF.

The chain has TRBV7-6 and TRBJ2-7; 10 bases match TRBD2. The CDR3 spans 17 residues. V trimming: 5 bases; J trimming: 3 bases; junction bases outside the gene matches: 13. Germline lookup yields CDR1 SGHVS and CDR2 FNYEAQ. CDR3 in DNA: TGTGCCAGCAGCCTAGGGCCAGTCCTAGCGGGAGACTACGAGCAGTACTTC. The encoded protein is CASSLGPVLAGDYEQYF.

The genes are TRBV7-9 and TRBJ2-7; D is unclear. Germline CDR1 reads SEHNR; CDR2 reads FQNEAQ (reference sequence). Between the trimmed V and J ends, which lost 4 bases and 6 bases, there was a span of 4 bases. The CDR3 has 10 amino acids. The CDR3 protein is CASSSGEQYF. For the CDR3, the DNA is TGTGCCAGCAGCTCCGGCGAGCAGTACTTC.

The chain is built from TRBV7-8 and TRBJ2-2, with 7 positions matching TRBD2. Germline V CDR1 and CDR2: SGHVS, FQNEAQ. J gave up 1 base and V 6 bases, and 2 bases lay outside the gene matches. This CDR3 is built from 14 residues. The CDR3 nucleotides are TGTGCCAGCAGGCTAGCGGAGAACACCGGGGAGCTGTTTTTT. It translates to CASRLAENTGELFF.

This clone appeared once. The V gene is TRBV14, the J gene TRBJ1-6; TRBD1 is a possible D gene (6 bases). Trimming pared 1 base from V and 8 bases from J, leaving 15 bases between. Germline V CDR1 and CDR2: SGHDN, FVKESK. The CDR3 has 16 amino acids. The CDR3 DNA follows: TGTGCCAGCAGCCAAGGGGACACCTTCCATTATTCACCCCTCCACTTT. It is translated as CASSQGDTFHYSPLHF.

This clone was picked up one time. The J gene is TRBJ2-2, the V gene TRBV28, with unresolved D. The ends were cut back, 11 bases at V and 3 bases at J, with 10 bases in the middle. CDR3 length: 12 residues. Per the germline V gene, CDR1 is MDHEN and CDR2 is SYDVKM. CDR3 in DNA: TGTGCCTCCTCGAGAGACACCGGGGAGCTGTTTTTT. The encoded protein is CASSRDTGELFF. The variable domain in full, completed from reference TRBV28 and TRBJ2-2, reads DVKVTQSSRYLVKRTGEKVFLECVQDMDHENMFWYRQDPGLGLRLIYFSYDVKMKEKGDIPEGYSVSREKKERFSLILESASTNQTSMYLCASSRDTGELFFGEGSRLTVL.

This chain connects TRBV9 to TRBJ2-5; 10 positions match TRBD2. V shed 4 bases and J 5 bases; nucleotides not matched to a gene: 8. The CDR3 sequence is 15 residues long. Germline V gene sequence: CDR1 SGDLS, CDR2 YYNGEE. As DNA, the CDR3 is TGTGCCAGCAGCAAAAGCGGGGGGGCTTCTGAGACCCAGTACTTC. Its translation is CASSKSGGASETQYF. Supplemented by reference TRBV9 and TRBJ2-5, the full variable domain reads DSGVTQTPKHLITATGQRVTLRCSPRSGDLSVYWYQQSLDQGLQFLIQYYNGEERAKGNILERFSAQQFPDLHSELNLSSLELGDSALYFCASSKSGGASETQYFGPGTRLLVL.

V usage is TRBV7-9 and J usage is TRBJ1-4; TRBD1 agrees at 12 bases. This CDR3 has 16 residues. Germline V gene data show CDR1 as SEHNR and CDR2 as FQNEAQ (reference sequence). The trim removed 5 bases at V and 5 bases at J, leaving 6 bases unmatched. The CDR3 nucleotides are TGTGCCAGCAGCCGGGGACAGGGGGCGCCGAATGAAAAACTGTTTTTT. This encodes CASSRGQGAPNEKLFF.

The gene calls are TRBV27 and TRBJ2-7; 7 bases line up with TRBD1. The ends lost 8 bases at V and 0 bases at J; junction bases unmatched: 4. Germline assignment: CDR1 MNHEY and CDR2 SMNVEV (reference sequence). There are 13 residues in the CDR3. In DNA form, the CDR3 reads TGTGCCAGCGGGACAGTGAGCTCCTACGAGCAGTACTTC. This sequence encodes CASGTVSSYEQYF.

This clone was detected once. The junction and the germline gene differ at one end; a read error may be behind it. The chain links TRBV7-7 to TRBJ2-3; TRBD2 matches at 16 bases. CDR1 is SSHAT and CDR2 is FNYEAQ in the germline V gene (reference sequence). The CDR3 sequence is 15 residues long. In DNA form, the CDR3 reads TGTGCTAGCAGCCCGGGACTAGCGGGAGGGGATACGCAGTATTTT. This gives the protein CASSPGLAGGDTQYF.

The chain employs TRBV7-6 and TRBJ2-1, with a possible D match to TRBD1 (6 bases). The CDR3 contains 16 residues. Trimming cost V 5 bases and J 0 bases, with 14 bases left between them. CDR1 and CDR2 (germline): SGHVS, FNYEAQ. In nucleotides, the CDR3 is TGTGCCAGCAGCGAAACAGGGAGATACTCCTACAATGAGCAGTTCTTC. Its translation: CASSETGRYSYNEQFF.

The rearrangement uses TRBV2 and TRBJ2-1; D gene unclear. The CDR3 runs 14 residues. V lost 4 bases and J 9 bases, leaving 16 bases between the germline ends. CDR1 is SNHLY, CDR2 FYNNEI, per germline. CDR3 coding DNA: TGTGCCAGCAGTGGTTTTCCCAGGTCTGGTGAGCAGTTCTTC. Residues: CASSGFPRSGEQFF.

The rearrangement joins TRBV7-9 to TRBJ2-1; 12 nucleotides line up with TRBD1. The CDR3 is 16 amino acids. V shed 0 bases, J shed 8 bases, and the junction held 5 bases outside the gene matches. CDR1 SEHNR and CDR2 FQNEAQ come from the germline V gene (reference sequence). The CDR3 reads CASSLALGTGGDEQFF. The CDR3 DNA is TGTGCCAGCAGCTTAGCGCTAGGGACAGGGGGCGATGAGCAGTTCTTC.

The gene calls are TRBV28 and TRBJ2-3; TRBD1 agrees at 10 bases. Germline assignment: CDR1 MDHEN and CDR2 SYDVKM. V shed 6 bases and J 4 bases; nucleotides not matched to a gene: 13. The CDR3 extends over 17 amino acids. DNA for the CDR3: TGTGCCAGCAGCCTCCCGACCGGGACAGGGGTACCAGATACGCAGTATTTT. Its protein is CASSLPTGTGVPDTQYF.